This is a list of T cell receptor beta chains from one sample in a study of cytomegalovirus exposure and HLA in healthy donors. The repertoire was sequenced with immunoSEQ multiplex PCR; TCRdb's copy has only in-frame clones and lacks some. The table shows roughly 130,000 clones, with around nine tenths occurring only once. The sample taken for sequencing was PBMCs. These receptors all come from a man aged 25 to 40 in good health and CMV-seronegative. The CDR3 runs from the conserved cysteine through the conserved F or W.

v_gene	j_gene	CDR3aa
TRBV7-9	TRBJ2-2	CASSQVPRGLLSNTGELFF
TRBV5-1	TRBJ2-5	CASSSGTGAQTQYF
TRBV29-1	TRBJ1-1	CSVPWGEGGTEAFF
TRBV10-1	TRBJ2-1	CASSEMRTSGRYNEQFF
TRBV10-1	TRBJ2-3	CASSESNWRLAGTDTQYF
TRBV30	TRBJ1-1	CAWGDDRDKAFF
TRBV11-2	TRBJ1-3	CASSLMSSGNTIYF
TRBV7-2	TRBJ2-5	CASSLDRGVETQYF
TRBV15	TRBJ2-3	CATSRGQGDADTQYF
TRBV18	TRBJ2-3	CASSQWGQGAVDTQYF
TRBV14	TRBJ2-7	CASSQVGDSGRSYEQYF
TRBV15	TRBJ2-7	CATSRVLAQDREQYF
TRBV6-5	TRBJ1-6	CASSTGQGISPLHF
TRBV9	TRBJ1-2	CASSVTGYGYTF
TRBV5-6	TRBJ1-1	CASLKNTEAFF
TRBV6-5	TRBJ1-1	CASSYTKETGNTEAFF
TRBV19	TRBJ2-7	CASSISSGNLYEQYF
TRBV9	TRBJ2-3	CASSAASGKDTDTQYF
TRBV29-1	TRBJ1-2	CSGREETRNGYTF
TRBV10-3	TRBJ2-1	CAISESPRLAGGGNEQFF
TRBV4-1	TRBJ2-5	CASSQDAGGVGETQYF
TRBV7-9	TRBJ2-1	CASSPTGIYNEQFF
TRBV4-1	TRBJ2-1	CASSQEKKAGSSYNEQFF
TRBV27	TRBJ2-1	CASSLYSGRNYNEQFF
TRBV27	TRBJ2-1	CASSFGTSGENEQFF
TRBV6-1	TRBJ2-1	CASSEALGTDYKTNEQFF
TRBV15	TRBJ1-2	CATSRDKRGQGDSGYTF
TRBV19	TRBJ2-7	CASTGGYEQYF
TRBV5-4	TRBJ2-1	CASSLSGTPNEQFF
TRBV5-4	TRBJ2-7	CASSQRTGASYEQYF
TRBV27	TRBJ2-1	CASSSGTGGRGEQFF
TRBV29-1	TRBJ2-2	CSVGFLAGGRAGELFF
TRBV6-5	TRBJ1-3	CATQGAHTIYF
TRBV7-7	TRBJ2-6	CASSLFEGTANVLTF
TRBV2	TRBJ2-5	CASSDRQGNQETQYF
TRBV6-6	TRBJ2-4	CASSWTSGRSLYF
TRBV7-3	TRBJ2-1	CASSLLTGGRGRQFF
TRBV7-9	TRBJ2-7	CASSSRDTSEQYF
TRBV12-5	TRBJ1-1	CASGLAYDTEAFF
TRBV19	TRBJ1-1	CASRVRGTEAFF
TRBV11-3	TRBJ2-2	CASSLDRSSGELFF
TRBV27	TRBJ2-7	CASSQGQGMIDEQYF
TRBV25-1	TRBJ2-7	CASKNVGEGRYEQYF
TRBV2	TRBJ2-7	CASSEASYEQYF
TRBV9	TRBJ1-1	CASSVVGQGYTEAFF
TRBV9	TRBJ2-4	CASSGDSTLAKNIQYF
TRBV10-3	TRBJ1-6	CATKGTTDSNSPLHF
TRBV29-1	TRBJ2-5	CSVEGIGQGVESWQETQYF
TRBV5-4	TRBJ1-6	CASSLDGSGNSPLHF
TRBV2	TRBJ2-7	CASSGRVTYEQYF